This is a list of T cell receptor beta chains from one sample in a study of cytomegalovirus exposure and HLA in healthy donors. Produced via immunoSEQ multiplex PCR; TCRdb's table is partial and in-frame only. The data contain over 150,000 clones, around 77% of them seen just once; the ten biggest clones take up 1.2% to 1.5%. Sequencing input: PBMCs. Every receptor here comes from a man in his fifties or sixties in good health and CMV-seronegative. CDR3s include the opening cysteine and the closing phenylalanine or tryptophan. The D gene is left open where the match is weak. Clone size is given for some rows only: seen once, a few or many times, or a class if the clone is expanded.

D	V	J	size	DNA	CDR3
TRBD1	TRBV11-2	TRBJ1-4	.	TGTGCCAGCAGCTTAGGGACAGGGCACGAAAAACTGTTTTTT	CASSLGTGHEKLFF
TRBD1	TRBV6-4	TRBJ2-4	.	TGTGCCAGAGACAGGGGGGAAGCCAAAAACATTCAGTACTTC	CARDRGEAKNIQYF
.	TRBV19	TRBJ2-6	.	TGTGCCAGTAGTATAGGGACAGCAACCTACGGGGCCAACGTCCTGACTTTC	CASSIGTATYGANVLTF
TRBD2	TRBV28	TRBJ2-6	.	TGTGCCAGCAGTTTCGGGGGGACCTCTGGGGCCAACGTCCTGACTTTC	CASSFGGTSGANVLTF
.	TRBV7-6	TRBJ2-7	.	TGTGCCAGCAGCTCTCTGGCCGCCTACGAGCAGTACTTC	CASSSLAAYEQYF
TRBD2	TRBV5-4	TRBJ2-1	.	TGTGCCAGCAGCGCGCAGCGGATGGGAGGGTACAATGAGCAGTTCTTC	CASSAQRMGGYNEQFF
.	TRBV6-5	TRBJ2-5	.	TGTGCCAGCAGCCTAGACGGGGGTTTTCAGACCCAGTACTTC	CASSLDGGFQTQYF
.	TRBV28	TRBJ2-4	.	TGTGCCACTCAACTTTTACCAGGGAAATCCATTCAGTACTTC	CATQLLPGKSIQYF
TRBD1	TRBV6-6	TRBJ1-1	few	TGTGCCAGCAGTAACTCGGGGACAGGGAACACTGAAGCTTTCTTT	CASSNSGTGNTEAFF
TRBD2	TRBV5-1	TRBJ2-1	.	TGCGCCAGCAGCTTGGCCTCGACTAGCGGGACATACAATGAGCAGTTCTTC	CASSLASTSGTYNEQFF
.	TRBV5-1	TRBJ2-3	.	TGCGCCAGCAGCTCTAGCGTGGGCACAGATACGCAGTATTTT	CASSSSVGTDTQYF
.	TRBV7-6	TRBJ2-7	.	TGTGCCAGCAGCCGAGCGCCAGGGGAGGGATACGAGCAGTACTTC	CASSRAPGEGYEQYF
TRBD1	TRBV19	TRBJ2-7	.	TGTGCCAGTAGTGGGGGAACAGGGGGCATCTACGAGCAGTACTTC	CASSGGTGGIYEQYF
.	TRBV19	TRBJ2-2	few	TGTGCCAGTAGGACAGGACGTCTGAACTCCGGGGAGCTGTTTTTT	CASRTGRLNSGELFF
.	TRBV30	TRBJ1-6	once	TGTGCCTGGAGTTTGGGGCAGGAGAATTCACCCCTCCACTTT	CAWSLGQENSPLHF
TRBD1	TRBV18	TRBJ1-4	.	TGTGCCAGCTCATTCAACAGGGGAGGCGATGAAAAACTGTTTTTT	CASSFNRGGDEKLFF
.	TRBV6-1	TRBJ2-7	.	TGTGCCAGCAGTGAAACGGGGAGAGAGCAGTACTTC	CASSETGREQYF